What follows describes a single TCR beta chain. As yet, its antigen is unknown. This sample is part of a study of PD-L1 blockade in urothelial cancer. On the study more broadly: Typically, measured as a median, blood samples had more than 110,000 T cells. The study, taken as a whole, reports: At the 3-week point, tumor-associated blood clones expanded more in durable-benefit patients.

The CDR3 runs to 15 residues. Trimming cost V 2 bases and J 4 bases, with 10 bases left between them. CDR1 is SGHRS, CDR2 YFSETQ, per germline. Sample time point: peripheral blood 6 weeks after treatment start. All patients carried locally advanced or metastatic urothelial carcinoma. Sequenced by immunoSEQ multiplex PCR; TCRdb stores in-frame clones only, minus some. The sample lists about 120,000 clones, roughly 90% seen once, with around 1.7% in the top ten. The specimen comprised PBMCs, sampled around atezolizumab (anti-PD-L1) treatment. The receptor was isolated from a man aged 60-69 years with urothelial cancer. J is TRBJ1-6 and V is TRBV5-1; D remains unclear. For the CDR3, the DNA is TGCGCCAGCAGCTTTGACCAGGTTTATAATTCACCCCTCCACTTT. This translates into CASSFDQVYNSPLHF. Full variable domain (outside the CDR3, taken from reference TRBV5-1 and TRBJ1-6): KAGVTQTPRYLIKTRGQQVTLSCSPISGHRSVSWYQQTPGQGLQFLFEYFSETQRNKGNFPGRFSGRQFSNSRSEMNVSTLELGDSALYLCASSFDQVYNSPLHFGNGTRLTVT.